The entry that follows covers one T cell receptor (beta chain) sequence. Antigen specificity is unknown. The data belong to a study of shared clonotypes between healthy human individuals. Study-level points and caveats: Only a few donors were included, so the genetic and exposure-history diversity represented was limited. The authors sampled blood alone, and tissue repertoires likely differ.

The germline gives CDR1 SGHRS, CDR2 YFSETQ. V lost 4 bases and J lost 4; bases outside the gene matches: 2. The CDR3 totals 12 residues. There were no recent acute infections or vaccinations among the donors, who were healthy HIV-negative adults. In the study's own analysis: Filtering differed, since immunoSEQ gave only junction sequences and no quality scores. Repertoires were generated with immunoSEQ multiplex PCR, while TCRdb's copy carries only in-frame clones and drops some. For V, J and clone size, that table is used; D and trimming come from the DNA. Of about 2.4 million clones listed, 80% to 95% are singletons.

The receptor was isolated from a man between 18 and 35 years old in good health. Some clones in this sample may be carry-over from other donors' samples. Sequencing was done on a sample of naive CD4+ T cells from PBMCs. Noted subset: CD45RA+ positively selected. The chain joins TRBV5-1 to TRBJ2-7; 7 bases agree with TRBD1. The CDR3 protein is CASSPTGYEQYF. CDR3 DNA: TGCGCCAGCAGCCCGACAGGGTACGAGCAGTACTTC.